The 5 T cell receptor beta chains below all came from one sample that was sequenced in a study of T cell responses to AZD1222 COVID-19 vaccine. The repertoire was sequenced with immunoSEQ multiplex PCR; TCRdb's copy has only in-frame clones and lacks some. The sample carries 80,000 to 100,000 clones, approximately 91% recorded once. The sample here was peripheral blood, taken on day 0 of AZD1222 vaccination. Receptors originate from an adult in good health.

The chain carries TRBV10-3 and TRBJ2-5; D is perhaps TRBD1 (6 bases). Germline V lookup: CDR1 ENHRY, CDR2 SYGVKD. Deletions cut 6 bases from V and 1 base from J, with 9 bases between. This CDR3 comprises 13 residues. The DNA of the CDR3 is TGTGCCATCAGCCGGACAGCCCAAGAGACCCAGTACTTC. It translates to CAISRTAQETQYF.

The chain links TRBV6-2 or TRBV6-3 to TRBJ1-1, with D unresolved. There are 13 residues in the CDR3. Germline V gives CDR1 MNHEY, CDR2 SVGEGT. Trimming removed 6 bases at V and 4 bases at J, with 12 bases between. The CDR3 sequence: CASSQSRSTEAFF. The CDR3 DNA sequence: TGTGCCAGCAGCCAGAGTAGAAGCACTGAAGCTTTCTTT.

The CDR3: CASSLTANYGYTF. The CDR3 nucleotides are TGCGCCAGCAGCCTGACAGCTAACTATGGCTACACCTTC. The V gene is TRBV5-1, the J gene TRBJ1-2; a weak D match, TRBD1 (5 bases). The CDR3 is 13 residues long. V lost 4 bases and J 0 bases, leaving 7 bases between the germline ends. CDR1 is SGHRS and CDR2 is YFSETQ in the germline V gene.

The gene calls are TRBV4-2 and TRBJ2-3, with 7 positions matching TRBD2. The V gene's germline CDR1 is LGHNA and CDR2 YNFKEQ. J lost 3 bases, V lost 0 bases, and 9 bases had no gene match. The CDR3 contains 17 residues. The CDR3 reads CASSQEEGGPGTDTQYF. CDR3 DNA sequence: TGTGCCAGCAGCCAAGAGGAGGGAGGGCCGGGTACAGATACGCAGTATTTT.

The rearrangement uses TRBV5-1 and TRBJ1-1; a possible D gene is TRBD1 (5 bases). Trimming pared 3 bases from V and 1 base from J, leaving 7 bases between. From germline, CDR1 is SGHRS and CDR2 YFSETQ. This CDR3 spans 13 amino acids. Here the CDR3 DNA reads TGCGCCAGCAGCTCCCAGGGGAACACTGAAGCTTTCTTT. Translated, it gives CASSSQGNTEAFF.